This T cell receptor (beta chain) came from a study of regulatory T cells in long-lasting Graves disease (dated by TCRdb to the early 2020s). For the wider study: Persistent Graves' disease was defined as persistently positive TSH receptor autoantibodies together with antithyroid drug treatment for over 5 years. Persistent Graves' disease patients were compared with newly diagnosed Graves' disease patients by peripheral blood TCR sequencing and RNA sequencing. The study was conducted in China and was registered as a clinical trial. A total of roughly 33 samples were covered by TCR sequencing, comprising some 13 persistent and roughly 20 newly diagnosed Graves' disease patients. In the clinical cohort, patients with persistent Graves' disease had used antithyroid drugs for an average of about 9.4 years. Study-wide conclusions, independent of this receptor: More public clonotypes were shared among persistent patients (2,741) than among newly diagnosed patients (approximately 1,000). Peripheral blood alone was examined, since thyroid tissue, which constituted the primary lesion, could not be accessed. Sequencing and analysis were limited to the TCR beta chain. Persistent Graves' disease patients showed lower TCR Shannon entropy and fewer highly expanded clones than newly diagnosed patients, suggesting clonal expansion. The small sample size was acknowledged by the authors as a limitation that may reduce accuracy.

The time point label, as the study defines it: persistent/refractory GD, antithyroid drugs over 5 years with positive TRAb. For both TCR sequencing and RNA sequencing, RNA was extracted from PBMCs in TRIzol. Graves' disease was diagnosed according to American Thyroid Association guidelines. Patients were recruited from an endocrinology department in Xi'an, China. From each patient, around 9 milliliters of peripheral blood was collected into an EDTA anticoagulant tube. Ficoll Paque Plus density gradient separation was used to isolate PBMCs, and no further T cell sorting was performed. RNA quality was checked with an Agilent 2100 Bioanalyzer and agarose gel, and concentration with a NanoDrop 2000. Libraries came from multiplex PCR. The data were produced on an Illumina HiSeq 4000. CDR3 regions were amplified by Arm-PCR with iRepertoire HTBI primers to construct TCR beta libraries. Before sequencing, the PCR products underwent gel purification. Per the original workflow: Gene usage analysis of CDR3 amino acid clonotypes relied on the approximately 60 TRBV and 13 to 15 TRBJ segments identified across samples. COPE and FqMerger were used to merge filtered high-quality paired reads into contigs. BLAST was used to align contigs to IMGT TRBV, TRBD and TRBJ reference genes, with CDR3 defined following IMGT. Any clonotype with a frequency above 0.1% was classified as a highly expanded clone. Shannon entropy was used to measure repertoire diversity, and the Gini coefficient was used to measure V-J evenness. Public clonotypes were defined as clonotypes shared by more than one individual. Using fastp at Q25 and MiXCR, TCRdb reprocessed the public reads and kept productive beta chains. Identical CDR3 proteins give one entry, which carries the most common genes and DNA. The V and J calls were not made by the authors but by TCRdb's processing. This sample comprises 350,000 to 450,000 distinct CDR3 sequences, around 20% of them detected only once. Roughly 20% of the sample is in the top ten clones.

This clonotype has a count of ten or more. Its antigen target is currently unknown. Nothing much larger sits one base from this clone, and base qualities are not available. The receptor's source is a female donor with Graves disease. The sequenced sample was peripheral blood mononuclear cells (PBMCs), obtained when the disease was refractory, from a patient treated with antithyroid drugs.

The CDR3 loop reads CASSRGGGQETQYF. The bases read TGTGCCAGCAGTCGGGGTGGGGGCCAAGAGACCCAGTACTTC. The V and J segments used are TRBV6-1 and TRBJ2-5; the D assignment is uncertain and may be TRBD1 or TRBD2, with 5 bases supporting each. For CDR1 and CDR2, the germline V gene lists MNHNS and SASEGT. V was cut back by 5 bases and J by 1 base, leaving a gap of 11 bases between them. The CDR3 runs 14 amino acids, cysteine and phenylalanine included. Of all the DNA, just the CDR3 is kept, 42 bases in frame from base 1.